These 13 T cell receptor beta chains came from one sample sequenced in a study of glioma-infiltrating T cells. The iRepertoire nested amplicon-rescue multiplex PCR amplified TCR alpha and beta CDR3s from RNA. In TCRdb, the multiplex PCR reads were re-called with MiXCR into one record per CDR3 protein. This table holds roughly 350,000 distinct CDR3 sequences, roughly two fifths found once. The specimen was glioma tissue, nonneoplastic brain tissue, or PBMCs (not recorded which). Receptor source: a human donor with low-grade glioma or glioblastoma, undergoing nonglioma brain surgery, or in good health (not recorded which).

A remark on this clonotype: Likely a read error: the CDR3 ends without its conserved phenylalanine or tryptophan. CDR3 DNA sequence: TGTGCCAGCACACTAGCGGGAGCAAACAATGAGCAGTTCCTC. Translating it yields CASTLAGANNEQFL. The rearrangement uses TRBV28 and TRBJ2-1; 11 bases line up with TRBD2. V lost 7 bases and J lost 5; bases outside the gene matches: 4. The V gene's germline CDR1 is MDHEN and CDR2 SYDVKM. This CDR3 contains 14 residues.

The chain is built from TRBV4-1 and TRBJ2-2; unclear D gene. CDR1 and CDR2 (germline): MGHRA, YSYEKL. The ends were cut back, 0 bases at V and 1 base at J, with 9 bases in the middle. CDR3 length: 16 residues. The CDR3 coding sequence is TGCGCCAGCAGCCAAGAATGGAATTGGAACACCGGGGAGCTGTTTTTT. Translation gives CASSQEWNWNTGELFF.

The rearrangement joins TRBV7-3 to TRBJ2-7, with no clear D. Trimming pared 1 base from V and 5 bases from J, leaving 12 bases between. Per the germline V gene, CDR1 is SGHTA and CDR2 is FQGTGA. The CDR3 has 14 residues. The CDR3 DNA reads TGTGCCAGCAGCTTAAAGGCTGGAAGGGACGAGCAGTACTTC. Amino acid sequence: CASSLKAGRDEQYF.

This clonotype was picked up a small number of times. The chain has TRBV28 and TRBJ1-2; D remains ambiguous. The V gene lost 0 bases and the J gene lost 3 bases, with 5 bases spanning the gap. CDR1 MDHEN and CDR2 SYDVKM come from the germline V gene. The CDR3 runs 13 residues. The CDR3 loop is CASSLWADYGYTF. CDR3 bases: TGTGCCAGCAGTTTATGGGCCGACTATGGCTACACCTTC.

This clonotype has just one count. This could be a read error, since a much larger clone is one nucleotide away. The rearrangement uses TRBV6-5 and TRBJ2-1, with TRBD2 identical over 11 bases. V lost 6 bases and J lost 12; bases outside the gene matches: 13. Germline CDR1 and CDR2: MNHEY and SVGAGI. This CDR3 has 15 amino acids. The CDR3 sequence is CASSSLAGVSYGQFF. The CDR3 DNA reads TGTGCCAGCAGCTCACTAGCGGGAGTCTCCTATGGGCAGTTCTTC.

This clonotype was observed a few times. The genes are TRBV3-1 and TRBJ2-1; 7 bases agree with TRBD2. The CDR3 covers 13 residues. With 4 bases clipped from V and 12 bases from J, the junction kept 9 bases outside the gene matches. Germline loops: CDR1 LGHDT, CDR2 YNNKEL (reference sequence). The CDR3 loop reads CASSPRIAGPQFF. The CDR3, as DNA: TGTGCCAGCAGCCCGAGAATAGCGGGCCCGCAGTTCTTC.

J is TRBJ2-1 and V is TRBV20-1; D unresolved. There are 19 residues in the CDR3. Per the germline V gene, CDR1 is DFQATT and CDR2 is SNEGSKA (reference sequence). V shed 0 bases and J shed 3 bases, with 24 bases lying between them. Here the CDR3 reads CSARDTPGARSRYYNEQFF. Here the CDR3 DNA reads TGCAGTGCTAGAGATACCCCCGGCGCCAGGTCAAGATACTACAATGAGCAGTTCTTC.

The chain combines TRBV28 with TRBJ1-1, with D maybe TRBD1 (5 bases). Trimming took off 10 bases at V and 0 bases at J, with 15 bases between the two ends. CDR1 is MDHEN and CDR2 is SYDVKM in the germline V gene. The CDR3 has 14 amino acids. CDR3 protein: CATVPGTVNTEAFF. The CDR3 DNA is TGTGCCACCGTCCCCGGGACGGTGAACACTGAAGCTTTCTTT.

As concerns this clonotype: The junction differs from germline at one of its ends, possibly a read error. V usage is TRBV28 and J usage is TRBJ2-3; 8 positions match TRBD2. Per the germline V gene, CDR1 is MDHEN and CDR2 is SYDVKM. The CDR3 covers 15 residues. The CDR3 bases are TGTGCCAGCAGTTTTCAGCGGGGGAGCATAGATACGCAGTATTTT. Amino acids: CASSFQRGSIDTQYF.

CDR3 amino acids: CASRGRTERSTDTQYF. The CDR3 DNA follows: TGTGCCAGCAGAGGAAGGACGGAGCGAAGCACAGATACGCAGTATTTT. The chain employs TRBV2 and TRBJ2-3, with unresolved D. Deletions cut 6 bases from V and 0 bases from J, with 16 bases between. From germline, CDR1 is SNHLY and CDR2 FYNNEI. This CDR3 has 16 residues.

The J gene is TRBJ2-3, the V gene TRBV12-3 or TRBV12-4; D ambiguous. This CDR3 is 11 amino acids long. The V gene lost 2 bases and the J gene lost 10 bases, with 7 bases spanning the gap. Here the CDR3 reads CASSLTMSQYF. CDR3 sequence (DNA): TGTGCCAGCAGTTTAACTATGTCGCAGTATTTT.

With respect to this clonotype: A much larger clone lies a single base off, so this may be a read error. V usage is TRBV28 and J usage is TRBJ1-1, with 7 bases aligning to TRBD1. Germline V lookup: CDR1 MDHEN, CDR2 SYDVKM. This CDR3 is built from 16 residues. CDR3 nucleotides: TGTGCCAGCACCTCCCCCCTCTCGACAGGGCTGGGTGAAGCTTTATTT. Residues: CASTSPLSTGLGEALF.

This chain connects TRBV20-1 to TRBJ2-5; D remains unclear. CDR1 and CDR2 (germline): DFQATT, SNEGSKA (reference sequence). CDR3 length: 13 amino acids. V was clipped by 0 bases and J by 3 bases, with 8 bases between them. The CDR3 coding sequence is TGCAGTGCTAGAGATAGTCTAGAAGAGACCCAGTACTTC. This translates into CSARDSLEETQYF.